One sample yielded the 6 T cell receptor beta chains listed below, sequenced in a study of cytomegalovirus exposure and HLA in healthy donors. A multiplex PCR was run with 60 Vbeta primers and 13 Jbeta primers. Generated by immunoSEQ multiplex PCR, the TCRdb table keeps only in-frame clones and is missing some. The sample yields over 75,000 clones, 78% seen once. The source material was PBMCs. All receptors come from a woman aged 55-70 years in good health and CMV-seronegative.

V is TRBV4-2 and J is TRBJ2-3, with TRBD1 matching over 9 bases. V lost 4 bases, J lost 3 bases, and 14 bases stayed unmatched. Germline lookup yields CDR1 LGHNA and CDR2 YNFKEQ. This CDR3 is 18 amino acids long. Here the CDR3 reads CASSRNTGGVYRTDTQYF. The CDR3 DNA reads as TGTGCCAGCAGCCGGAATACAGGGGGCGTTTATAGGACAGATACGCAGTATTTT.

The gene calls are TRBV19 and TRBJ2-5, with D tentatively TRBD1 (6 bases). Trimming shortened V by 7 bases and J by 5 bases, and 17 bases separated the two germline ends. This CDR3 comprises 14 residues. Germline V lookup: CDR1 LNHDA, CDR2 SQIVND (reference sequence). This CDR3 reads CASTRTGLGETQYF. In DNA, the CDR3 is TGTGCCAGTACCCGAACAGGGTTGGGCGAGACCCAGTACTTC. Based on the CDR3 plus reference TRBV19 and TRBJ2-5, the full variable domain is DGGITQSPKYLFRKEGQNVTLSCEQNLNHDAMYWYRQDPGQGLRLIYYSQIVNDFQKGDIAEGYSVSREKKESFPLTVTSAQKNPTAFYLCASTRTGLGETQYFGPGTRLLVL.

The chain couples TRBV9 to TRBJ2-1; D is perhaps TRBD2 (6 bases). V dropped 3 bases and J dropped 2 bases, with 9 bases sitting between them. The CDR3 loop spans 14 amino acids. CDR1 SGDLS and CDR2 YYNGEE come from the germline V gene. The CDR3 region is CASSEAGPYNEQFF. In DNA form, the CDR3 reads TGTGCCAGCAGCGAAGCGGGTCCCTACAATGAGCAGTTCTTC.

V gene TRBV4-3 combines with J gene TRBJ1-4; D is undetermined. This CDR3 contains 16 residues. Germline V gives CDR1 LGHNA, CDR2 YSLEER. V lost 5 bases and J 1 base, leaving 14 bases between the germline ends. The CDR3 DNA reads as TGCGCCAGCAGCGCAGATTTGACACGAACTAATGAAAAACTGTTTTTT. This codes for CASSADLTRTNEKLFF.

This sequence joins TRBV4-1 and TRBJ1-1; TRBD1 agrees at 9 bases. V shed 8 bases, J shed 4 bases, and the junction held 14 bases outside the gene matches. The CDR3 has 16 residues. Germline loops: CDR1 MGHRA, CDR2 YSYEKL. This CDR3 reads CASAPGQGRISTEAFF. The CDR3 region has the DNA TGCGCCAGCGCACCGGGACAGGGTAGGATAAGCACTGAAGCTTTCTTT.

This clone came up a few times. The chain uses TRBV30 and TRBJ2-7, with 7 bases lining up with TRBD2. Germline V gives CDR1 GTSNPN, CDR2 SVGIG (reference sequence). V was clipped by 3 bases and J by 4 bases; unmatched bases: 12. This CDR3 is built from 15 residues. For the CDR3, the DNA is TGTGCCTGGAGCCTCCTGACAGCGGGGAGTTACGAGCAGTACTTC. Protein: CAWSLLTAGSYEQYF.